The 9 T cell receptor beta chains given below trace back to one sample, sequenced in a study of shared clonotypes between healthy human individuals. The protocol was immunoSEQ multiplex PCR, while the TCRdb copy is restricted to in-frame clones and leaves out a portion. Of some 500,000 clones in the sample, approximately 95% were seen once. The sequenced material came from naive CD4+ T cells sorted from blood. Sample subset: CD45RA+ positively selected. The receptors were sampled from a woman in her twenties or thirties in good health.

The chain links TRBV28 to TRBJ2-1; 9 bases are shared with TRBD1. From germline, CDR1 is MDHEN and CDR2 SYDVKM. The length of the CDR3 is 14 residues. V dropped 5 bases and J dropped 5; count of bases not matched to a gene: 4. The CDR3 sequence is CASSKQGADNEQFF. CDR3 nucleotide sequence: TGTGCCAGCAGTAAACAGGGGGCGGACAATGAGCAGTTCTTC.

In its sample, this clone was seen a few times. Different DNA sequences within this sample yield the same CDR3. The chain joins TRBV6-6 to TRBJ2-7, with no clear D. Deletions cut 2 bases from V and 5 bases from J, with 4 bases between. The germline V gene encodes CDR1 MNHNY and CDR2 SVGAGI (reference sequence). This CDR3 has 11 residues. CDR3 amino acids: CASSYLDEQYF. As DNA, the CDR3 is TGTGCCAGCAGTTACCTGGACGAGCAGTACTTC.

The genes are TRBV10-2 and TRBJ2-7, with TRBD2 identical over 8 bases. Unmatched junction bases numbered 3, after V lost 3 bases and J lost 2 bases. This CDR3 comprises 14 residues. The V gene's germline CDR1 is WSHSY and CDR2 SAAADI. This CDR3 is CASSDLRGAYEQYF. The CDR3 DNA reads TGCGCCAGCAGTGACTTGCGGGGGGCCTACGAGCAGTACTTC.

The chain is built from TRBV10-1 and TRBJ1-1, with 7 bases matching TRBD1. Trimming removed 5 bases from V and 3 bases from J; junction bases left unmatched: 6. This CDR3 contains 14 residues. Germline V CDR1 and CDR2: WNHNN, SYGVQD (reference sequence). CDR3 in amino acids: CASSRTGGDTEAFF. The CDR3, as DNA: TGCGCCAGCAGTAGGACAGGAGGAGACACTGAAGCTTTCTTT.

V is TRBV4-1 and J is TRBJ2-7; 13 nucleotides match TRBD2. Germline lookup yields CDR1 MGHRA and CDR2 YSYEKL. Trimming cost V 4 bases and J 7 bases; bases outside gene matches: 7. The CDR3 loop spans 15 amino acids. CDR3 bases: TGCGCCAGCAGCCTAGGACTAGCGGGAGCATGGGAGCAGTACTTC. Translating gives CASSLGLAGAWEQYF.

The genes are TRBV19 and TRBJ1-5; possibly TRBD1 for D (5 bases). The CDR3 has 16 amino acids. V was cut by 10 bases and J by 0 bases, with 19 bases left in between. Germline V gene data show CDR1 as LNHDA and CDR2 as SQIVND (reference sequence). The CDR3 sequence: CATMDTLDYSNQPQHF. The CDR3 nucleotides are TGTGCCACCATGGACACTCTCGATTATAGCAATCAGCCCCAGCATTTT. Together with reference TRBV19 and TRBJ1-5, the CDR3 gives the full variable domain: DGGITQSPKYLFRKEGQNVTLSCEQNLNHDAMYWYRQDPGQGLRLIYYSQIVNDFQKGDIAEGYSVSREKKESFPLTVTSAQKNPTAFYLCATMDTLDYSNQPQHFGDGTRLSIL.

This sequence joins TRBV5-5 and TRBJ2-7; tentatively, D is TRBD1 (7 bases). CDR1 and CDR2 from the germline V gene are SGHKS and YYEKEE (reference sequence). The CDR3 has 15 residues. V lost 2 bases and J lost 5, with 17 bases in between. The CDR3 sequence: CASSFAGQLADEQYF. The DNA of the CDR3 is TGTGCCAGCAGCTTTGCGGGACAGTTGGCGGACGAGCAGTACTTC.

This chain links TRBV11-1 with TRBJ2-3; tentatively, D is TRBD2 (5 bases). This CDR3 comprises 13 residues. V lost 4 bases and J lost 5, with 10 bases in between. Germline CDR1 and CDR2: SGHAT and FQDESV (reference sequence). The CDR3 is CASSSLAGDTQYF. CDR3 in DNA: TGTGCCAGCAGCTCCCTAGCCGGAGATACGCAGTATTTT.

The chain's CDR3 is CATGLAGNTDTQYF. The CDR3 DNA sequence: TGTGCCACCGGACTAGCGGGAAACACAGATACGCAGTATTTT. The chain combines TRBV10-3 with TRBJ2-3; 12 bases agree with TRBD2. CDR1 ENHRY and CDR2 SYGVKD come from the germline V gene. Trimming at V came to 10 bases and at J to 2 bases, leaving 4 bases not matched to a gene. The CDR3 loop spans 14 amino acids.